This T cell receptor (beta chain) was retrieved from a study of metastatic and nonmetastatic thyroid tumors. Across the study: Repertoires of blood and of tissue (tumor or nodule) from malignant and benign thyroid patients were compared. Broader study findings: It was reportedly found that TCR beta diversity was significantly higher in malignant thyroid tumors than in benign nodules, a difference seen in both blood and tumor samples.

Source study methods: Across clinicopathological groups, CDR3 differences served as the basis for building a distant-metastasis classifier for papillary thyroid cancer. Using MiXCR, TCRdb reanalyzed the PCR reads. TCRdb, rather than the study authors, made the V and J calls. The data show tens of thousands of clones, with around 13% seen just once and 7% to 10% held by the top ten. CDR3 length: 13 amino acids. The germline V gene has CDR1 SGHTA and CDR2 FQGNSA. This clone occurred many times. As yet, its antigen is unknown. An end of the junction does not agree with germline; a read error may underlie this. Ahead of thyroid surgery, no patient had received treatment of any kind.

The chain has TRBV7-2 and TRBJ2-1; D unresolved. This receptor was identified in a female donor with papillary thyroid cancer or a benign thyroid nodule (not recorded which). Some clones in this sample may be carry-over from other donors' samples. The sequenced material came from tumor tissue. DNA for the CDR3: TGTGCCAGCAGCATAGCCGACTACAATGAGCAGTTCTTC. This encodes CASSIADYNEQFF.